The 22 T cell receptor beta chains in this list originate from one sample, sequenced in a study of OX40 agonist ivuxolimab in advanced cancers. Libraries were prepared by immunoSEQ multiplex PCR; TCRdb keeps only in-frame clonotypes and omits some of them. In the table there are some 11,000 clones, around 86% of which are singletons. This material consisted of CD4+ or CD8+ T cells sorted from blood, taken in a trial of the OX40 agonist ivuxolimab. All receptors come from an adult with an advanced solid tumor such as melanoma, head and neck, liver or kidney cancer.

The genes are TRBV5-8 and TRBJ2-7; no clear D gene. The CDR3 has 13 residues. Trimming took 2 bases from V and 0 from J, leaving 6 bases between them. The germline CDR1 and CDR2 sequences are SGHTS and YDEGEE. The CDR3 DNA follows: TGTGCCAGCAGCTTCATGTCCTCCTACGAGCAGTACTTC. Protein sequence: CASSFMSSYEQYF.

Notes on this clone: An end of the junction differs from the germline gene, which may be a read error. The rearrangement joins TRBV15 to TRBJ2-3; D is uncertain. Germline V CDR1 and CDR2: LNHNV, YYDKDF (reference sequence). There are 15 residues in the CDR3. In nucleotides, the CDR3 is TGTGCCACCAGCCGAGACCAGTTCGGCACAGATACGCAGTATTTT. This translates into CATSRDQFGTDTQYF. Drawing the rest from reference TRBV15 and TRBJ2-3, the complete variable domain is DAMVIQNPRYQVTQFGKPVTLSCSQTLNHNVMYWYQQKSSQAPKLLFHYYDKDFNNEADTPDNFQSRRPNTSFCFLDIRSPGLGDTAMYLCATSRDQFGTDTQYFGPGTRLTVL.

The CDR3 DNA reads TGTGCCAGCAGGGTGACGAACACTGAAGCTTTCTTT. It specifies CASRVTNTEAFF. J is TRBJ1-1 and V is TRBV13, with D unresolved. The germline gives CDR1 PRHDT, CDR2 FYEKMQ (reference sequence). CDR3 length: 12 amino acids. V lost 6 bases and J 1 base, leaving 6 bases between the germline ends.

This clone was picked up one time. V gene TRBV27 combines with J gene TRBJ1-6; a possible D gene is TRBD1 (5 bases). The CDR3 runs 16 residues. The V and J ends lost 4 bases and 0 bases respectively, with 10 bases between them. Looked up from germline, CDR1 is MNHEY and CDR2 is SMNVEV (reference sequence). In DNA form, the CDR3 reads TGTGCCAGCAGTTCAGGGTGGAGCTCCTATAATTCACCCCTCCACTTT. Its translation: CASSSGWSSYNSPLHF.

The gene calls are TRBV15 and TRBJ2-7, with 7 bases matching TRBD1. CDR1 LNHNV and CDR2 YYDKDF come from the germline V gene (reference sequence). V gave up 1 base and J gave up 3 bases; unmatched junction bases: 6. The CDR3 is 15 residues long. This chain's CDR3 is CATSRGQGGLYEQYF. CDR3 DNA: TGTGCCACCAGCAGAGGACAGGGCGGCCTCTACGAGCAGTACTTC. Filled out from reference TRBV15 and TRBJ2-7, the complete variable domain reads DAMVIQNPRYQVTQFGKPVTLSCSQTLNHNVMYWYQQKSSQAPKLLFHYYDKDFNNEADTPDNFQSRRPNTSFCFLDIRSPGLGDTAMYLCATSRGQGGLYEQYFGPGTRLTVT.

The rearrangement links TRBV7-9 to TRBJ2-3; 9 nucleotides match TRBD2. V shed 2 bases, J shed 3 bases, and the junction held 9 bases outside the gene matches. Looked up from germline, CDR1 is SEHNR and CDR2 is FQNEAQ (reference sequence). The CDR3 is 17 amino acids. CDR3 in DNA: TGTGCCAGCAGCTTACCGGGCGCGGGAGGGCATACAGATACGCAGTATTTT. This gives the protein CASSLPGAGGHTDTQYF.

A remark on this clone: The CDR3 does not end in the conserved phenylalanine or tryptophan, so this is likely a read error. The chain uses TRBV28 and TRBJ2-4; D perhaps matches TRBD1 (6 bases). Between the trimmed V and J ends, which lost 5 bases and 3 bases, there was a span of 11 bases. CDR1 and CDR2 from the germline V gene are MDHEN and SYDVKM. The CDR3 is 14 residues long. CDR3 bases: TGTGCCAGCAGTGGGGCAGGGGTCAAAAACATTCAGTACCTC. This encodes CASSGAGVKNIQYL.

This chain links TRBV7-9 with TRBJ2-5; a weak D match, TRBD1 (5 bases). The CDR3 runs to 13 residues. The germline V and J ends were trimmed by 6 bases and 1 base, with 9 bases remaining between them. Germline assignment: CDR1 SEHNR and CDR2 FQNEAQ (reference sequence). The CDR3 reads CASRAGIQETQYF. Here the CDR3 DNA reads TGTGCCAGCAGAGCAGGGATCCAAGAGACCCAGTACTTC.

This clone occurred a few times. The V call is TRBV30, the J call TRBJ2-7; 7 bases align to TRBD1. From germline, CDR1 is GTSNPN and CDR2 SVGIG (reference sequence). V trimming: 3 bases; J trimming: 1 base; junction bases outside the gene matches: 6. The CDR3 loop spans 14 amino acids. CDR3 sequence reads: CAWRRGGQSYEQYF. The CDR3 bases are TGTGCCTGGAGAAGAGGGGGACAGTCCTACGAGCAGTACTTC.

This clone is a singleton in its sample. This CDR3 reads CASLRGQGASRQYF. For the CDR3, the DNA is TGTGCCAGCCTTAGGGGACAGGGGGCGTCCAGGCAGTACTTC. This rearrangement joins TRBV28 to TRBJ2-7, with 12 bases aligning to TRBD1. The germline V gene has CDR1 MDHEN and CDR2 SYDVKM. The V segment lost 8 bases and the J segment 9 bases; nucleotides outside the gene matches: 11. This CDR3 region has 14 residues.

The chain has TRBV5-4 and TRBJ2-1, with a weak D call TRBD2 (6 bases). The CDR3 loop spans 13 amino acids. V gave up 4 bases and J gave up 9 bases, with 14 bases separating them. Germline V gene data show CDR1 as SGHNT and CDR2 as YYREEE (reference sequence). CDR3 DNA: TGTGCCAGCAGCGCACTAGCTCCTACTGAGCAGTTCTTC. Translation: CASSALAPTEQFF.

The chain recombines TRBV11-1 with TRBJ2-5; 10 bases line up with TRBD1. This CDR3 is built from 15 residues. Germline V CDR1 and CDR2: SGHAT, FQDESV (reference sequence). Trimming at V came to 3 bases and at J to 4 bases, leaving 5 bases not matched to a gene. CDR3 DNA sequence: TGTGCCAGCAGCTTTGGGACAGGGGAGACAGAGACCCAGTACTTC. Translation: CASSFGTGETETQYF. Complete variable domain (other parts from reference TRBV11-1 and TRBJ2-5): EAEVAQSPRYKITEKSQAVAFWCDPISGHATLYWYRQILGQGPELLVQFQDESVVDDSQLPKDRFSAERLKGVDSTLKIQPAELGDSAMYLCASSFGTGETETQYFGPGTRLLVL.

V is TRBV6-1 and J is TRBJ2-2; either TRBD1 or TRBD2 may supply D (5 bases each). The V end was cut by 7 bases, the J end by 3 bases, with 6 bases between. The CDR3 totals 12 residues. Germline V gene sequence: CDR1 MNHNS, CDR2 SASEGT. The chain's CDR3 is CASMGDTGELFF. The CDR3 region has the DNA TGTGCCAGCATGGGGGACACCGGGGAGCTGTTTTTT.

The chain uses TRBV27 and TRBJ2-7; D not resolved. Trimming stripped 3 bases from V and 2 bases from J, with 8 bases between. The CDR3 runs to 13 residues. CDR1 is MNHEY and CDR2 is SMNVEV in the germline V gene (reference sequence). CDR3 nucleotide sequence: TGTGCCAGCAGTTTCGGCGGAACCTACGAGCAGTACTTC. Protein sequence: CASSFGGTYEQYF.

The rearrangement joins TRBV4-3 to TRBJ2-6; no clear D. Germline-derived CDR1 and CDR2 are LGHNA and YSLEER. CDR3 size: 16 residues. The V end lost 3 bases, the J end lost 0 bases, and 9 bases lay between the germline ends. CDR3 DNA: TGCGCCAGCAGCCAGGACGAGAGCTCTGGGGCCAACGTCCTGACTTTC. This encodes CASSQDESSGANVLTF.

This chain uses TRBV7-7 with TRBJ2-6; D gene uncertain. CDR3 length: 17 amino acids. Germline values: CDR1 SSHAT, CDR2 FNYEAQ (reference sequence). V was trimmed by 5 bases and J by 5 bases, leaving 19 bases between them. The CDR3 is CASSNHLPQSRANVLTF. The CDR3 DNA reads as TGTGCCAGCAGCAACCACCTGCCACAAAGTCGGGCCAACGTCCTGACTTTC.

The chain employs TRBV23-1 and TRBJ2-1; TRBD2 matches 8 bases. TRBV23-1 is an ORF for which the function is uncertain. The junction had 6 bases not matched to a gene; V was cut back by 7 bases and J by 7 bases. There are 13 residues in the CDR3. The CDR3 bases are TGCGCCAGCAACTCGGGGGGGGCGAATGAGCAGTTCTTC. This gives the protein CASNSGGANEQFF.

This clone appeared a few times. The chain couples TRBV4-1 to TRBJ1-5, with D possibly being TRBD1 (5 bases). V lost 2 bases and J lost 0, with 8 bases in between. Per the germline V gene, CDR1 is MGHRA and CDR2 is YSYEKL. The CDR3 consists of 15 residues. CDR3 protein: CASSQQGFSNQPQHF. CDR3 sequence (DNA): TGCGCCAGCAGCCAACAGGGTTTTAGCAATCAGCCCCAGCATTTT.

The gene calls are TRBV25-1 and TRBJ2-7; the match to TRBD1 covers 8 bases. J lost 3 bases, V lost 4 bases, and 5 bases had no gene match. The CDR3 has 14 amino acids. CDR1 MGHDK and CDR2 SYGVNS come from the germline V gene. In DNA form, the CDR3 reads TGTGCCAGCAGTGCCGGGACAGGACACTACGAGCAGTACTTC. It is translated as CASSAGTGHYEQYF.

This sequence joins TRBV7-2 and TRBJ1-3; 9 bases are shared with TRBD1. The CDR3 sequence is 16 residues long. Germline V gives CDR1 SGHTA, CDR2 FQGNSA. V lost 5 bases, J lost 0 bases, and 5 bases stayed unmatched. The CDR3 is CASSLRQGVSGNTIYF. In nucleotides, the CDR3 is TGTGCCAGCAGCCTCCGACAGGGGGTCTCTGGAAACACCATATATTTT.

This chain joins TRBV5-1 and TRBJ2-7; perhaps TRBD1 as D (6 bases). V was trimmed by 4 bases and J by 5 bases, leaving 10 bases between them. The V gene's germline CDR1 is SGHRS and CDR2 YFSETQ. The CDR3 extends over 12 amino acids. The CDR3: CASSGDTDEQYF. In nucleotides, the CDR3 is TGCGCCAGCAGCGGGGACACGGACGAGCAGTACTTC.

The chain combines TRBV14 with TRBJ2-3; 9 nucleotides match TRBD1. Trimming at V came to 3 bases and at J to 0 bases, leaving 7 bases not matched to a gene. This CDR3 region has 17 residues. Looked up from germline, CDR1 is SGHDN and CDR2 is FVKESK. CDR3 protein: CASSQEGQGPSTDTQYF. The CDR3 nucleotides read TGTGCCAGCAGCCAGGAAGGACAGGGGCCTAGCACAGATACGCAGTATTTT.